These 22 T cell receptor beta chains were all obtained from the same sample, sequenced in a study of shared clonotypes between healthy human individuals. Only in-frame clones appear in the TCRdb table, and some are missing; sequencing was by immunoSEQ multiplex PCR. Found here are over 1.4 million clones, roughly 96% of them singletons; the top ten hold roughly 1.2%. The sequenced sample consisted of naive CD4+ T cells sorted from blood. Described subset: CD45RA+ positively selected. The receptors come from a young man in good health.

This clone showed up just once. The rearrangement links TRBV5-8 to TRBJ1-1; a possible D gene is TRBD1 (5 bases). This CDR3 comprises 16 residues. With 6 bases removed from V and 4 bases from J, the gap between germline ends came to 22 bases. The V gene's germline CDR1 is SGHTS and CDR2 YDEGEE. In DNA, the CDR3 is TGTGCCAGCACCCTTGATGTAGGGGTCGGGGGCACTGAAGCTTTCTTT. Its translation: CASTLDVGVGGTEAFF.

The rearrangement links TRBV28 to TRBJ1-2; D is unresolved. The V gene lost 1 base and the J gene lost 7 bases, with 10 bases spanning the gap. Germline-derived CDR1 and CDR2 are MDHEN and SYDVKM. CDR3 length: 13 residues. The CDR3 loop is CASSLSLIGGYTF. CDR3 sequence (DNA): TGTGCCAGCAGTTTATCACTAATAGGTGGCTACACCTTC.

The CDR3: CASSLRTGRTSGSEYEQYF. CDR3 in DNA: TGCGCCAGCAGCTTACGAACAGGCCGGACTAGCGGGAGTGAGTACGAGCAGTACTTC. The rearrangement links TRBV5-1 to TRBJ2-7; 13 bases match TRBD2. Per the germline V gene, CDR1 is SGHRS and CDR2 is YFSETQ. J was trimmed by 4 bases and V by 2 bases; bases with no gene match: 15. The CDR3 extends over 19 amino acids.

The gene calls are TRBV28 and TRBJ2-5; D is possibly TRBD2 (6 bases). This CDR3 is built from 14 residues. Trimming removed 6 bases from V and 1 base from J, with 12 bases in between. The V gene's germline CDR1 is MDHEN and CDR2 SYDVKM. The CDR3 region is CASRSSGFQETQYF. The CDR3 DNA is TGTGCCAGCAGGAGCAGCGGGTTCCAAGAGACCCAGTACTTC.

The chain combines TRBV7-9 with TRBJ2-2; D is ambiguous. Trimming pared 10 bases from V and 8 bases from J, leaving 20 bases between. CDR1 and CDR2 (germline): SEHNR, FQNEAQ (reference sequence). This CDR3 is built from 14 residues. The CDR3 bases are TGTGCCATCCAGCTCCCCCTGGTTACGGGGGAGCTGTTTTTT. Amino acid sequence: CAIQLPLVTGELFF.

This sequence joins TRBV2 and TRBJ1-2; 9 positions agree with TRBD1. The germline V gene has CDR1 SNHLY and CDR2 FYNNEI. V was pared by 5 bases and J by 8 bases, with 6 bases of the junction left unmatched. The CDR3 sequence is 13 residues long. CDR3 DNA: TGTGCCAGCAGTTCGGGACAGGGATACGGCTACACCTTC. It encodes CASSSGQGYGYTF.

J is TRBJ1-1 and V is TRBV7-2, with a tentative D call TRBD1 (6 bases). The CDR3 contains 14 residues. V lost 5 bases, J lost 3 bases, and 13 bases lay in between. Germline CDR1 and CDR2: SGHTA and FQGNSA. This CDR3 is CASSRRGSDTEAFF. The CDR3 DNA is TGTGCCAGCAGCCGCAGGGGTTCCGACACTGAAGCTTTCTTT.

This clone occurred once. The rearrangement links TRBV10-3 to TRBJ2-1; 9 nucleotides agree with TRBD2. Trimming cost V 6 bases and J 6 bases; bases outside gene matches: 9. Germline V gene data show CDR1 as ENHRY and CDR2 as SYGVKD. The CDR3 has 15 residues. Here the CDR3 reads CAIRVNAGGPNEQFF. The CDR3 DNA reads as TGTGCCATCAGGGTCAACGCGGGAGGGCCCAATGAGCAGTTCTTC.

The chain couples TRBV6-6 to TRBJ2-3; 8 bases are shared with TRBD2. Germline V gene sequence: CDR1 MNHNY, CDR2 SVGAGI (reference sequence). The V and J ends lost 6 bases and 10 bases, in that order; junction bases with no gene match: 12. This CDR3 is 14 amino acids long. CDR3 in DNA: TGTGCCAGCAGCGCCGGGACTAGTGCCTTTGCGCAGTATTTT. Protein sequence: CASSAGTSAFAQYF.

The chain has TRBV7-9 and TRBJ2-1, with 11 bases fitting TRBD2. V was clipped by 5 bases and J by 9 bases; unmatched bases: 12. Germline CDR1 SEHNR, CDR2 FQNEAQ (reference sequence). The CDR3 covers 16 residues. The CDR3 sequence is CASSPGLAVASGEQFF. The CDR3 DNA reads as TGTGCCAGCAGCCCGGGACTAGCGGTGGCATCGGGTGAGCAGTTCTTC.

The sample holds one count of this clone. V is TRBV18 and J is TRBJ2-5; 9 nucleotides line up with TRBD2. CDR1 is KGHSH, CDR2 LQKENI, per germline. V lost 6 bases, J lost 3 bases, and 8 bases stayed unmatched. This CDR3 comprises 15 residues. The chain's CDR3 is CASSLLAGEEETQYF. CDR3 nucleotide sequence: TGTGCCAGCTCTCTCTTAGCGGGAGAGGAAGAGACCCAGTACTTC. Full variable domain (remainder filled in from reference TRBV18 and TRBJ2-5): NAGVMQNPRHLVRRRGQEARLRCSPMKGHSHVYWYRQLPEEGLKFMVYLQKENIIDESGMPKERFSAEFPKEGPSILRIQQVVRGDSAAYFCASSLLAGEEETQYFGPGTRLLVL.

V usage is TRBV28 and J usage is TRBJ1-1; 9 bases are a match to TRBD1. This CDR3 spans 15 amino acids. Germline V lookup: CDR1 MDHEN, CDR2 SYDVKM. Germline trimming cut 4 bases from V and 6 bases from J; bases unmatched to any gene: 9. CDR3 residues: CASSYNRGREPEAFF. For the CDR3, the DNA is TGTGCCAGCAGTTACAACAGGGGGCGCGAACCTGAAGCTTTCTTT.

The V call is TRBV27, the J call TRBJ2-3; TRBD1 agrees at 10 bases. The CDR3 is 16 amino acids. Germline V gene data show CDR1 as MNHEY and CDR2 as SMNVEV (reference sequence). After removal of 6 bases from V and 6 bases from J, the junction contained 12 bases not matched to a gene. DNA of the CDR3: TGTGCCAGCAGCCCCGGACGGACAGGGGGATCGGATACGCAGTATTTT. It yields the protein CASSPGRTGGSDTQYF.

This clone appeared a few times. V is TRBV18 and J is TRBJ2-7; the D is unclear. The CDR3 length is 14 residues. The germline gives CDR1 KGHSH, CDR2 LQKENI. V dropped 5 bases and J dropped 6 bases, with 17 bases sitting between them. The DNA for the CDR3 is TGTGCCAGCTCAGAATTGGGCGAAGCAGGCGAGCAGTACTTC. The encoded protein is CASSELGEAGEQYF.

The J gene is TRBJ1-1, the V gene TRBV7-9; D uncertain. Trimming stripped 4 bases from V and 5 bases from J, with 8 bases between. The CDR3 is 12 residues long. Germline CDR1 and CDR2: SEHNR and FQNEAQ (reference sequence). The CDR3 sequence: CASSSVGTEAFF. The CDR3 nucleotides read TGTGCCAGCAGCTCTGTGGGGACTGAAGCTTTCTTT. The full variable domain, in which reference TRBV7-9 and TRBJ1-1 provide the parts outside the CDR3, is DTGVSQNPRHKITKRGQNVTFRCDPISEHNRLYWYRQTLGQGPEFLTYFQNEAQLEKSRLLSDRFSAERPKGSFSTLEIQRTEQGDSAMYLCASSSVGTEAFFGQGTRLTVV.

The table lists this clone with a count of one. The chain links TRBV7-3 to TRBJ2-2, with D possibly TRBD1 on 5 matching bases. The CDR3 length is 14 residues. Germline V CDR1 and CDR2: SGHTA, FQGTGA. Trimming pared 5 bases from V and 7 bases from J, leaving 14 bases between. As DNA, the CDR3 is TGTGCCAGCAGCCTCCAGGGTTGGGGCGGGGAGCTGTTTTTT. Protein product: CASSLQGWGGELFF.

Regarding this clone: The final CDR3 position lacks the conserved phenylalanine or tryptophan, pointing to a likely read error. The DNA is omitted, as the CDR3 cannot be located on it reliably, and the CDR3 follows TCRdb's listing. V and J are TRBV5-1 and TRBJ1-2. CDR1 and CDR2 from the germline V gene are SGHRS and YFSETQ. The CDR3 is 11 residues long, ends included. This chain's CDR3 is CASTVEKSYTL.

The chain recombines TRBV2 with TRBJ2-1, with a tentative D call TRBD2 (6 bases). Germline V lookup: CDR1 SNHLY, CDR2 FYNNEI. The CDR3 consists of 14 residues. V lost 6 bases, J lost 6 bases, and 15 bases lay in between. CDR3 loop: CASRTGSGFNEQFF. The CDR3, as DNA: TGTGCCAGCAGGACCGGGAGCGGTTTCAATGAGCAGTTCTTC.

A single count supports this clone. The rearrangement links TRBV30 to TRBJ2-2, with unresolved D. Germline V lookup: CDR1 GTSNPN, CDR2 SVGIG (reference sequence). The CDR3 length is 13 residues. Trimming cost V 3 bases and J 5 bases, with 10 bases left between them. The CDR3 region is CAWSARSTGELFF. The CDR3 DNA reads TGTGCCTGGAGCGCGAGATCGACCGGGGAGCTGTTTTTT. The full variable domain, in which reference TRBV30 and TRBJ2-2 provide the parts outside the CDR3, is SQTIHQWPATLVQPVGSPLSLECTVEGTSNPNLYWYRQAAGRGLQLLFYSVGIGQISSEVPQNLSASRPQDRQFILSSKKLLLSDSGFYLCAWSARSTGELFFGEGSRLTVL.

The J gene is TRBJ2-2, the V gene TRBV2, with a tentative D call TRBD1 (6 bases). CDR1 SNHLY and CDR2 FYNNEI come from the germline V gene. The CDR3 loop spans 13 amino acids. With 6 bases removed from V and 7 bases from J, the gap between germline ends came to 12 bases. CDR3 nucleotides: TGTGCCAGCAGGCAGGGGTGGAACGGGGAGCTGTTTTTT. It encodes CASRQGWNGELFF.

The V and J genes are TRBV29-1 and TRBJ2-1, with 8 bases aligning to TRBD2. The CDR3 runs to 17 residues. In germline, CDR1 is SQVTM, CDR2 ANQGSEA. The V and J ends lost 6 bases and 0 bases, in that order; junction bases with no gene match: 13. The CDR3 here is CSVSRTSFKSSYNEQFF. For the CDR3, the DNA is TGCAGCGTCTCCCGGACTAGCTTCAAAAGCTCCTACAATGAGCAGTTCTTC.

The chain is built from TRBV7-2 and TRBJ2-5; a possible D gene is TRBD2 (5 bases). Germline V gene data show CDR1 as SGHTA and CDR2 as FQGNSA. Trimming took 0 bases from V and 5 from J, leaving 13 bases between them. The CDR3 runs to 15 residues. This chain's CDR3 is CASSLAGTGGETQYF. The CDR3 nucleotides are TGTGCCAGCAGCTTAGCGGGCACCGGCGGGGAGACCCAGTACTTC.